This T cell receptor (beta chain) appears in the sequencing data of a study of T cells in localized non-small cell lung cancer (dated by TCRdb to 2018 to 2021). With respect to the entire study: Comparing tumors with uninvolved tumor-adjacent lungs, the study looked at the T cell repertoires of roughly 250 patients with early-stage NSCLC. All 250 or so NSCLC patients in the cohort were treatment-naive and had localized lung tumors that were resected. NSCLC patients had a mean age of around 61 years, and 129 were male and over 85 female. Broader findings and caveats from the paper: Longer overall survival was associated with higher blood T cell density, whereas shorter survival was associated with higher adjacent-lung clonality. Because the study design was exploratory, TCR variables were selected using unadjusted p-values without false-discovery rate correction. Because multi-region tumor sequencing was not performed, intratumor heterogeneity could not be ruled out. The highest T cell clonality was observed in uninvolved tumor-adjacent lung, where clonality exceeded that of tumor, suggesting that antigenic responses were more focused in uninvolved tumor-adjacent lung. A median of approximately 50 of the top 100 tumor clones turned up in the paired uninvolved adjacent lung, and 25 to 35 of those clones also ranked among the top 100 of that same adjacent lung.

Via the germline V gene, CDR1 is SNHLY and CDR2 FYNNEI. V is cut back by 7 bases and J by 0 bases, with 6 bases in the junction unmatched. Spanning cysteine to phenylalanine, the CDR3 consists of 15 amino acids. Of the read, only the CDR3 DNA is kept; its 45 bases are in frame from base 1. Comments on this clone: The target of this receptor is not known. Base quality data are lacking; no much larger clone is found one base away.

The immunoSEQ Assay was used to sequence TCR beta CDR3 regions from DNA. The authors processed their data as follows. To compute T cell density, TCR beta template counts were normalized to usable DNA, which was estimated by amplifying housekeeping genes. The preseqR package was used to estimate richness by extrapolating to 400,000 templates for PBMC samples and to 120,000 templates for tissue samples. Clonality was taken to be one minus Pielou's evenness. To identify tissue-enriched TCRs, differential abundance testing was run on productive amino-acid clonotypes with a minimum total count of 5 and an alpha of 0.1. The Jaccard Index and the Morisita Overlap Index were used to quantify repertoire overlap between compartments. GLIPH clustered TCR beta CDR3s with public tetramer-defined viral CDR3s; viral motifs required at least three viral sequences plus V-gene enrichment. TCRdb took this table from immuneACCESS and kept in-frame rearrangements with V and J called. Such tables lack part of the clones; where checked against another copy, unresolved V genes explain under half of the gap, and the rest is unexplained. For V, J and clone size, that table is used; D and trimming come from the DNA. In all, the sample holds tens of thousands of clones, and over 70% of those were seen once. Approximately 15% of the sample comes from the top ten.

At diagnosis, tumor, uninvolved tumor-adjacent lung and peripheral blood were collected and then preserved as a mix of FFPE and fresh-frozen material. For TCR repertoire profiling, blood samples were analyzed as peripheral blood mononuclear cells. This sequence originates from a male donor older than 55 with stage III squamous cell lung carcinoma. This material consisted of peripheral blood, taken before any cancer treatment. The V and J segments used are TRBV2 and TRBJ2-1; a stretch of 7 junction bases matches TRBD2. Here is the DNA: TGTGCCAGCACCCCTAGCGGAAGCTCCTACAATGAGCAGTTCTTC. It specifies CASTPSGSSYNEQFF.